This TCR beta chain was obtained from a study of control samples from healthy donors and cancer patients. Germline CDR1 is SEHNR and CDR2 is FQNEAQ (reference sequence). The V end lost 4 bases, the J end lost 6 bases, and 3 bases lay between the germline ends. CDR3 length equals 11 residues. Clones were read by immunoSEQ multiplex PCR, and TCRdb kept only the in-frame ones, dropping some. The sample includes about 140,000 clones, 80% to 95% of them seen just once. The rearrangement joins TRBV7-9 to TRBJ1-4, with D unresolved. The source material was blood. The TCR originated in a man in his thirties or forties in good health. The CDR3 sequence: CASSSYEKLFF. CDR3 nucleotides: TGTGCCAGCAGCTCATATGAAAAACTGTTTTTT.